The 32 T cell receptor beta chains below all came from one sample that was sequenced in a study of multiple sclerosis patients with progressive multifocal leukoencephalopathy. Clones were sequenced by immunoSEQ multiplex PCR, and TCRdb holds only the in-frame ones, with some missing. Found here are roughly 31,000 clones, around 91% of them singletons; the top ten hold approximately 1.5%. Regarding time point: before natalizumab initiation. Sequences were obtained from PBMCs. The source is a human donor with multiple sclerosis.

The genes are TRBV11-2 and TRBJ1-3; no clear D. CDR3 length: 11 amino acids. Germline V lookup: CDR1 SGHAT, CDR2 FQNNGV. Trimming stripped 3 bases from V and 6 bases from J, with 3 bases between. The CDR3 here is CASSLENTIYF. In nucleotides, the CDR3 is TGTGCCAGCAGCTTGGAAAACACCATATATTTT.

The table lists this clone with a count of one. This chain links TRBV14 with TRBJ1-1; D not certain. CDR1 and CDR2 (germline): SGHDN, FVKESK. The CDR3 is made up of 12 amino acids. Trimming left V 4 bases short and J 11 bases short, with 14 bases between. The CDR3 reads CASSPSARSAFF. CDR3 DNA: TGTGCCAGCAGCCCCTCCGCCAGGTCCGCTTTCTTT.

V and J are TRBV27 and TRBJ2-6, with 10 positions matching TRBD1. The CDR3 covers 17 residues. The germline gives CDR1 MNHEY, CDR2 SMNVEV (reference sequence). V shed 3 bases, J shed 4 bases, and the junction held 6 bases outside the gene matches. CDR3 protein: CASSFGTGVVGANVLTF. In DNA form, the CDR3 reads TGTGCCAGCAGTTTTGGGACAGGGGTGGTGGGGGCCAACGTCCTGACTTTC.

This sequence joins TRBV6-5 and TRBJ1-4; D gene ambiguous. The ends were cut back, 0 bases at V and 8 bases at J, with 10 bases in the middle. The germline gives CDR1 MNHEY, CDR2 SVGAGI. CDR3 length equals 14 residues. DNA of the CDR3: TGTGCCAGCAGTTACTCGGAGGCGCGAGAAAAACTGTTTTTT. It yields the protein CASSYSEAREKLFF.

This chain uses TRBV18 with TRBJ2-7, with D maybe TRBD2 (5 bases). Germline V gene sequence: CDR1 KGHSH, CDR2 LQKENI. V dropped 1 base and J dropped 3 bases, with 13 bases sitting between them. The CDR3 totals 15 residues. CDR3 nucleotides: TGTGCCAGCTCACCACAGGCGGGTGCAGGCTACGAGCAGTACTTC. Translation: CASSPQAGAGYEQYF.

CDR3 DNA sequence: TGTGCCAGCAGTCAAACAGGGATTCATGGCTACACCTTC. As protein: CASSQTGIHGYTF. The chain combines TRBV28 with TRBJ1-2, with D tentatively TRBD1 (6 bases). Germline lookup yields CDR1 MDHEN and CDR2 SYDVKM. The CDR3 contains 13 residues. The V end lost 5 bases, the J end lost 6 bases, and 13 bases lay between the germline ends.

The chain couples TRBV9 to TRBJ1-1; possibly TRBD1 for D (5 bases). The V and J ends lost 0 bases and 0 bases respectively, with 9 bases between them. CDR1 and CDR2 (germline): SGDLS, YYNGEE. The CDR3 extends over 15 amino acids. For the CDR3, the DNA is TGTGCCAGCAGCGTAGCGACAGAAATGAACACTGAAGCTTTCTTT. This gives the protein CASSVATEMNTEAFF.

This chain joins TRBV2 and TRBJ2-7, with 7 bases identical to TRBD2. Germline V gives CDR1 SNHLY, CDR2 FYNNEI. The J segment lost 2 bases and the V segment lost 1 base, leaving 5 bases of the junction unmatched. CDR3 length equals 15 residues. In nucleotides, the CDR3 is TGTGCCAGCAGTGAAGTTGGGCGGGAGCCCTACGAGCAGTACTTC. Its protein product is CASSEVGREPYEQYF.

V is TRBV2 and J is TRBJ1-6, with D perhaps matching TRBD1 (5 bases). V was pared by 6 bases and J by 10 bases, with 16 bases between. This CDR3 comprises 14 residues. Germline V gene data show CDR1 as SNHLY and CDR2 as FYNNEI. CDR3 bases: TGTGCCAGCAGGATACGGGACTTTGGGTCACCCCTCCACTTT. Residues: CASRIRDFGSPLHF.

The CDR3 spells CATSSDPNTEAFF. In DNA form, the CDR3 reads TGTGCCACCAGCTCAGACCCGAACACTGAAGCTTTCTTT. V gene TRBV15 combines with J gene TRBJ1-1; D is undetermined. Germline V gives CDR1 LNHNV, CDR2 YYDKDF (reference sequence). The CDR3 runs 13 residues. V dropped 5 bases and J dropped 1 base, with 8 bases sitting between them.

The chain recombines TRBV7-2 with TRBJ2-1, with TRBD2 matching 11 bases. V was clipped by 5 bases and J by 1 base; unmatched bases: 4. The CDR3 contains 16 residues. In germline, CDR1 is SGHTA, CDR2 FQGNSA. The CDR3 sequence: CASSTGLAESYNEQFF. The CDR3 nucleotides read TGTGCCAGCAGCACGGGACTAGCGGAGTCCTACAATGAGCAGTTCTTC.

CDR3 in DNA: TGCGCCAGCAGCCAAGATCTCGGTAGCGGGTTCGGGAACACCGGGGAGCTGTTTTTT. Residues: CASSQDLGSGFGNTGELFF. V and J are TRBV4-1 and TRBJ2-2; TRBD2 agrees at 7 bases. V trimming: 0 bases; J trimming: 1 base; junction bases outside the gene matches: 11. Looked up from germline, CDR1 is MGHRA and CDR2 is YSYEKL. This CDR3 is 19 amino acids long.

The J gene is TRBJ2-1, the V gene TRBV7-8, with D possibly called TRBD1 or TRBD2 (6 bases each). This CDR3 has 14 residues. V gave up 5 bases and J gave up 5 bases, with 13 bases separating them. Germline V gene lookup returns CDR1 SGHVS and CDR2 FQNEAQ. The CDR3 region is CASSAGHSDNEQFF. DNA of the CDR3: TGTGCCAGCAGCGCGGGACATTCAGACAATGAGCAGTTCTTC.

The chain is built from TRBV9 and TRBJ2-5; 10 bases agree with TRBD1. This CDR3 has 13 residues. Germline assignment: CDR1 SGDLS and CDR2 YYNGEE. The trim removed 7 bases at V and 5 bases at J, leaving 5 bases unmatched. The CDR3 is CASGTGAGETQYF. The CDR3 bases are TGTGCCAGCGGGACAGGGGCGGGGGAGACCCAGTACTTC.

This rearrangement joins TRBV5-1 to TRBJ2-5; 12 bases are shared with TRBD1. The DNA matches TRBJ2-7 better at its end, which makes the J call doubtful. Germline assignment: CDR1 SGHRS and CDR2 YFSETQ. The CDR3 is made up of 18 amino acids. The CDR3 sequence: CASSSRPSGTGGLYEQYF. In nucleotides, the CDR3 is TGCGCCAGCAGCTCCCGCCCCTCCGGGACAGGGGGCCTCTACGAGCAGTACTTC.

The genes are TRBV6-5 and TRBJ1-1; D is possibly TRBD1 (6 bases). This CDR3 region has 15 residues. The ends were cut back, 0 bases at V and 5 bases at J, with 13 bases in the middle. The germline CDR1 and CDR2 sequences are MNHEY and SVGAGI. CDR3 region: CASSYSGGTPTEAFF. CDR3 in DNA: TGTGCCAGCAGTTACTCAGGGGGGACCCCGACTGAAGCTTTCTTT.

The V call is TRBV6-6, the J call TRBJ2-7; D unresolved. Germline CDR1 MNHNY, CDR2 SVGAGI (reference sequence). CDR3 size: 14 residues. Trimming removed 0 bases at V and 1 base at J, with 7 bases between. CDR3 coding DNA: TGTGCCAGCAGTTACTCGCTGGGGTCCTACGAGCAGTACTTC. Its protein product is CASSYSLGSYEQYF.

The gene calls are TRBV7-9 and TRBJ1-6; the match to TRBD1 covers 7 bases. V shed 1 base, J shed 5 bases, and the junction held 14 bases outside the gene matches. This CDR3 region has 19 residues. The germline gives CDR1 SEHNR, CDR2 FQNEAQ (reference sequence). CDR3 amino acids: CASSLGAGGIASNNSPLHF. CDR3 sequence (DNA): TGTGCCAGCAGCTTAGGCGCAGGGGGGATTGCGTCGAATAATTCACCCCTCCACTTT.

This clone was seen a handful of times. In nucleotides, the CDR3 is TGTGCCAGCAGTTCCGGGACTAGCGCCTACAATGAGCAGTTCTTC. Encoded protein: CASSSGTSAYNEQFF. V is TRBV6-5 and J is TRBJ2-1; 10 nucleotides agree with TRBD2. CDR1 MNHEY and CDR2 SVGAGI come from the germline V gene. CDR3 length: 15 amino acids. V shed 4 bases and J 2 bases; nucleotides not matched to a gene: 2.

V and J are TRBV4-3 and TRBJ2-7, with 7 bases that match TRBD2. Germline V lookup: CDR1 LGHNA, CDR2 YSLEER. This CDR3 is built from 16 residues. J gave up 2 bases and V 0 bases, and 7 bases lay outside the gene matches. As DNA, the CDR3 is TGCGCCAGCAGCCAAGAGTGGGGCGGGGGAACCTACGAGCAGTACTTC. Amino acid sequence: CASSQEWGGGTYEQYF.

This chain links TRBV5-4 with TRBJ2-3; the D is unclear. The V gene's germline CDR1 is SGHNT and CDR2 YYREEE (reference sequence). Trimming shortened V by 3 bases and J by 7 bases, and 9 bases separated the two germline ends. CDR3 length: 12 residues. The chain's CDR3 is CASSSAPNTQYF. The CDR3 nucleotides read TGTGCCAGCAGCTCCGCCCCAAATACGCAGTATTTT.

This chain uses TRBV5-6 with TRBJ1-5; 9 nucleotides align to TRBD1. The ends lost 3 bases at V and 9 bases at J; junction bases unmatched: 13. This CDR3 is 16 amino acids long. Germline V gene data show CDR1 as SGHDT and CDR2 as YYEEEE. In nucleotides, the CDR3 is TGTGCCAGCAGCTACCGTCCCGGGACAGGGATTTGGCCCCAGCATTTT. This encodes CASSYRPGTGIWPQHF.

The V call is TRBV19, the J call TRBJ1-4; possibly TRBD1 for D (5 bases). CDR3 size: 14 residues. Germline assignment: CDR1 LNHDA and CDR2 SQIVND (reference sequence). The V gene lost 1 base and the J gene lost 7 bases, with 10 bases spanning the gap. The CDR3 sequence is CASSIGGAGEKLFF. In DNA, the CDR3 is TGTGCCAGTAGTATAGGAGGGGCTGGTGAAAAACTGTTTTTT. Looking up the rest from reference TRBV19 and TRBJ1-4 gives the full variable domain: DGGITQSPKYLFRKEGQNVTLSCEQNLNHDAMYWYRQDPGQGLRLIYYSQIVNDFQKGDIAEGYSVSREKKESFPLTVTSAQKNPTAFYLCASSIGGAGEKLFFGSGTQLSVL.

The chain employs TRBV2 and TRBJ2-1; D may be TRBD1 (6 bases). The germline gives CDR1 SNHLY, CDR2 FYNNEI. This CDR3 comprises 14 residues. Trimming pared 8 bases from V and 0 bases from J, leaving 11 bases between. The CDR3 bases are TGTGCCAGCCACTTAGGGGGCTCCTACAATGAGCAGTTCTTC. Its translation: CASHLGGSYNEQFF.

On this clone: At one end the junction does not follow the germline gene, possibly because of a read error. J is TRBJ1-1 and V is TRBV2, with 8 bases identical to TRBD1. The CDR3 is made up of 13 amino acids. Per the germline V gene, CDR1 is SNHLY and CDR2 is FYNNEI. CDR3: CASNEDRGLEAFF. In nucleotides, the CDR3 is TGTGCCAGCAATGAAGACAGGGGCCTTGAAGCTTTCTTT.

This chain joins TRBV6-5 and TRBJ2-2; 7 bases align to TRBD2. The CDR3 runs to 15 residues. The germline V gene has CDR1 MNHEY and CDR2 SVGAGI. V lost 7 bases and J lost 0; bases outside the gene matches: 5. CDR3 DNA: TGTGCCAGCACCCCCGGACTAGCGAACACCGGGGAGCTGTTTTTT. Its translation: CASTPGLANTGELFF.

The chain joins TRBV5-5 to TRBJ1-1; 7 positions agree with TRBD1. V trimming: 7 bases; J trimming: 8 bases; junction bases outside the gene matches: 8. Germline lookup yields CDR1 SGHKS and CDR2 YYEKEE (reference sequence). CDR3 length: 12 amino acids. The CDR3 bases are TGTGCCAGCCTAGGGGGCCGGACGGAAGCTTTCTTT. Its protein is CASLGGRTEAFF.

This chain joins TRBV7-6 and TRBJ2-1; 7 bases map to TRBD1. There are 18 residues in the CDR3. Trimming cost V 2 bases and J 4 bases; bases outside gene matches: 14. CDR1 is SGHVS, CDR2 FNYEAQ, per germline. For the CDR3, the DNA is TGTGCCAGCAGCTTATGGGACAGCAGCTACAATCTATACAATGAGCAGTTCTTC. It codes for CASSLWDSSYNLYNEQFF.

The genes are TRBV19 and TRBJ2-7; 12 bases map to TRBD1. CDR3 length equals 15 residues. Germline values: CDR1 LNHDA, CDR2 SQIVND (reference sequence). Trimming removed 5 bases from V and 9 bases from J; junction bases left unmatched: 11. CDR3 loop: CASSFPGTGGSGQYF. CDR3 DNA sequence: TGTGCCAGTAGTTTCCCCGGGACAGGGGGCTCCGGGCAGTACTTC.

The CDR3 region is CASSPWGSSDTQYF. The CDR3 DNA follows: TGTGCCAGCAGCCCATGGGGTAGTTCAGATACGCAGTATTTT. The J gene is TRBJ2-3, the V gene TRBV7-2; no firm D call. CDR1 and CDR2 from the germline V gene are SGHTA and FQGNSA. V shed 5 bases and J shed 4 bases, with 13 bases lying between them. The CDR3 is made up of 14 amino acids.

Worth noting for this clone: This likely traces to a read error, being one base from a far larger clone. This same CDR3 is encoded by further DNA sequences in the sample. The rearrangement joins TRBV27 to TRBJ2-7; a weak D match, TRBD2 (6 bases). This CDR3 is built from 13 residues. V lost 6 bases to trimming and J lost 7 bases, with 16 bases between them. Germline values: CDR1 MNHEY, CDR2 SMNVEV (reference sequence). Here the CDR3 reads CASSPTVAGEQYF. The CDR3 DNA reads as TGTGCCAGCAGCCCCACCGTTGCGGGGGAGCAGTACTTC.

The chain has TRBV9 and TRBJ1-5; TRBD1 aligns across 10 bases. The trim removed 4 bases at V and 2 bases at J, leaving 3 bases unmatched. Germline V gene data show CDR1 as SGDLS and CDR2 as YYNGEE. CDR3 size: 15 residues. For the CDR3, the DNA is TGTGCCAGCAGCCTCGGGACAGGGGGCAATCAGCCCCAGCATTTT. Translation gives CASSLGTGGNQPQHF.